This TCR beta chain was recorded in a study of T cell repertoires in cytomegalovirus infection. Overall study: CMV epitopes that were recently identified and HLA-C-restricted were used alongside well-studied HLA-B-restricted ones. Carrying CMV and the relevant HLA type showed in public TCR beta signatures.

Findings and caveats of the study: Predominance within the ex vivo response was attributable to HLA-C-restricted CMV-specific TCR beta clonotypes. Summed public TCR beta family frequency identified CMV carriers bearing the relevant HLA.

This clonotype was detected many times. Antigen specificity is unknown. A single record per CDR3 protein comes from TCRdb applying MiXCR to the reads. This sample has about 150,000 distinct CDR3 sequences, with more than 25% found just once. This CDR3 has 15 amino acids. Germline loops: CDR1 LGHNA, CDR2 YNFKEQ. V lost 0 bases and J lost 0, with 8 bases in between. This TCR derives from a human donor in good health (CMV status not recorded). Some clones in this sample may be carry-over from other donors' samples. The source material was CD8+ T cells from cultured PBMCs, sampled from culture after CMV antigen stimulation. This chain uses TRBV4-2 with TRBJ1-1; D not resolved. DNA for the CDR3: TGTGCCAGCAGCCAAGATTACACCGTGAACACTGAAGCTTTCTTT. Amino acids: CASSQDYTVNTEAFF.